This TCR beta chain stems from a study of T cell responses to AZD1222 COVID-19 vaccine. The study's findings and limits: As reported, nearly half of all spike-specific TCRs target variant regions that are unmutated. At 160-218 and 743-854, vaccine-associated CD4 TCRs were dominant, and they spanned spike. Donors in the cohort were predominantly white British and more often female, and clonal diversity was possibly underestimated.

The repertoire was sequenced with immunoSEQ multiplex PCR; TCRdb's copy has only in-frame clones and lacks some. This table has 75,000 to 95,000 clones, roughly 88% appearing once. V was pared by 4 bases and J by 10 bases, with 13 bases between. The CDR3 is 12 amino acids. CDR1 SGHAT and CDR2 FQDESV come from the germline V gene (reference sequence). Note on this clone: Antigen specificity is unknown.

The rearrangement joins TRBV11-1 to TRBJ1-1; D call uncertain. The specimen comprised peripheral blood, sampled 28 days after the second dose of the MenACWY control vaccine. This TCR was recovered from an adult who received the MenACWY meningococcal vaccine as a control. The CDR3: CASSSLRSGAFF. As DNA, the CDR3 is TGTGCCAGCAGCTCCCTCAGGTCCGGAGCTTTCTTT.